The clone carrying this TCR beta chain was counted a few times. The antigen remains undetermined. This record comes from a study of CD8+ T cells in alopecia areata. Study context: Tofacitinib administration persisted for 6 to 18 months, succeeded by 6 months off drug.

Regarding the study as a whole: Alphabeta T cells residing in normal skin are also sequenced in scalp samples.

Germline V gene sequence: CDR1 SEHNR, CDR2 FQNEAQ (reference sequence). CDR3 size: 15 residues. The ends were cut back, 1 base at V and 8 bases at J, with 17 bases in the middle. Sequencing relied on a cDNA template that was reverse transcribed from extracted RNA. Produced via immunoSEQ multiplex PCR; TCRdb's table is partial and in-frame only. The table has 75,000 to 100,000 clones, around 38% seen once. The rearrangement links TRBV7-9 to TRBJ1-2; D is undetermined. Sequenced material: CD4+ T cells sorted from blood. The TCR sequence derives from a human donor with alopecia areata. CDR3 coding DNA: TGTGCCAGCAGCTTAGATGGGAGCAGCCGTTTGGGCTACACCTTC. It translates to CASSLDGSSRLGYTF.